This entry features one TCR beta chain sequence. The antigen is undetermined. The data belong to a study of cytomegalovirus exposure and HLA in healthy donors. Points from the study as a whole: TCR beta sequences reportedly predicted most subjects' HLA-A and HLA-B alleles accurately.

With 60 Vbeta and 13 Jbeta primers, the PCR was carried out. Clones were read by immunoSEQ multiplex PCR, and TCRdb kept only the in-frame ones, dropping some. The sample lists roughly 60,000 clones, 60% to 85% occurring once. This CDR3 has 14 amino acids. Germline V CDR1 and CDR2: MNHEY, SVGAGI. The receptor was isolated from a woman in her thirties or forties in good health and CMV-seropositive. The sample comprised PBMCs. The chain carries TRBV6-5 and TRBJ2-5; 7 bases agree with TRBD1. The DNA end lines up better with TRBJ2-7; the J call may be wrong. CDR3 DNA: TGTGCCAGCAGTTACTCGACAGGGCAGGACGAGCAGTACTTC. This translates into CASSYSTGQDEQYF.